The sequence of this T cell receptor (beta chain) was determined in a study of beta chain features in type 1 diabetes. Findings of the study overall: TCRB CDR3 length was moderately but significantly reduced in all four CD4+ subsets of Type 1 diabetes patients.

This CDR3 is 14 amino acids long. V shed 9 bases and J 7 bases; nucleotides not matched to a gene: 11. Germline loops: CDR1 SNHLY, CDR2 FYNNEI. This clone was observed a handful of times. Its antigen is not identified. Of the isolated RNA, all was reverse transcribed, and so the sequenced material was expressed TCRB transcripts. Generated by immunoSEQ multiplex PCR, the TCRdb table keeps only in-frame clones and is missing some. The sample lists around 97,000 clones; 25% to 35% were seen once. The sequence derives from a woman aged 18 to 35 with type 1 diabetes. The chain links TRBV2 to TRBJ2-7, with TRBD2 matching over 11 bases. Sequencing was done on a sample of central memory CD4+ T cells from blood. The CDR3 DNA follows: TGTGCCAGTGGAGGGCTAGCGGGAGGAATTGAGCAGTACTTC. Translating it yields CASGGLAGGIEQYF.